Sequencing of this T cell receptor (beta chain) was carried out in a study of cytomegalovirus exposure and HLA in healthy donors. Study results and caveats: For most subjects, TCR beta sequences were reported to predict HLA-A and HLA-B alleles with accuracy.

Trimming removed 0 bases from V and 0 bases from J, with 4 bases in between. This CDR3 region has 14 residues. CDR1 and CDR2 (germline): SGDLS, YYNGEE. Comments on this clone: Its matching antigen is unknown.

Use of 60 Vbeta and 13 Jbeta primers characterized the PCR. Some clones are missing from TCRdb's copy, which holds only in-frame ones; the method was immunoSEQ multiplex PCR. The table has about 110,000 clones, roughly 68% seen once. Samples came from healthy bone marrow donors. Sequences were obtained from PBMCs. This clonotype originated in a woman aged 30 to 39 in good health and CMV-seronegative. The V and J genes are TRBV9 and TRBJ2-1, with no clear D. In nucleotides, the CDR3 is TGTGCCAGCAGCGTAGAGAGCTCCTACAATGAGCAGTTCTTC. It specifies CASSVESSYNEQFF.